This is a list of T cell receptor beta chains from one sample in a study of T cells in Graves' hyperthyroidism and ophthalmopathy. From the multiplex PCR reads, TCRdb called clonotypes with MiXCR, one entry per CDR3 protein. The sample consists of approximately 400,000 distinct CDR3 sequences, around 14% of them appearing once. The sample was blood. The receptors here all came from a woman younger than 35 with Graves' hyperthyroidism. The CDR3 runs from the conserved cysteine through the conserved F or W.

TRBV6-2/TRBV6-3	CASGQGTNYGYTF
TRBV19	CASSIEDRVTEQYF
TRBV3-1	CASSQGSGMGNEQFF
TRBV11-2	CASRVLQWDTQYF
TRBV6-5	CASSYLTDRVDEKLFF
TRBV11-2	CASSSGLGQETQYF
TRBV6-1	CASSPLWDRGGDTQYF
TRBV2	CASRKDRGPGTEAFF
TRBV5-1	CVSRRDTGSYEQYF
TRBV20-1	CSARAGEPGLATRVTQYF
TRBV13	CASSEGLAGGLPTDTQYF
TRBV4-1	CASSDRASAYNSPLHF
TRBV4-1	CASSQAKRYEQYF
TRBV2	CASSEGTSGSGDTQYF
TRBV11-2	CASSLGGFGEQFF
TRBV7-9	CASSLRVAGGDNEQFF